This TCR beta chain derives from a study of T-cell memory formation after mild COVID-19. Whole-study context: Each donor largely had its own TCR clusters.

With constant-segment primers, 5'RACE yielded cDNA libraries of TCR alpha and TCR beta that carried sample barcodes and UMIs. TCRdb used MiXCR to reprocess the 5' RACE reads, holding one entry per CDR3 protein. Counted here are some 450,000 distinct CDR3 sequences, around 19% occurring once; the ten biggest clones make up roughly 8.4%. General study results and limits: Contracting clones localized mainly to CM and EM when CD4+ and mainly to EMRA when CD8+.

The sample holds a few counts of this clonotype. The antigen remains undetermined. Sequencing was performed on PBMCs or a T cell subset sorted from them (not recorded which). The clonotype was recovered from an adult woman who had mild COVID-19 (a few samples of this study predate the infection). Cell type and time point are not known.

As DNA, the CDR3 is TGTGCCAGCAGCCCCCCGGTGGCAATAGGGACCCAGTACTTC. The encoded protein is CASSPPVAIGTQYF. The J gene is TRBJ2-5, the V gene TRBV7-7; no definite D call. Deletions cut 5 bases from V and 7 bases from J, with 17 bases between. Looked up from germline, CDR1 is SSHAT and CDR2 is FNYEAQ (reference sequence). CDR3 size: 14 residues.